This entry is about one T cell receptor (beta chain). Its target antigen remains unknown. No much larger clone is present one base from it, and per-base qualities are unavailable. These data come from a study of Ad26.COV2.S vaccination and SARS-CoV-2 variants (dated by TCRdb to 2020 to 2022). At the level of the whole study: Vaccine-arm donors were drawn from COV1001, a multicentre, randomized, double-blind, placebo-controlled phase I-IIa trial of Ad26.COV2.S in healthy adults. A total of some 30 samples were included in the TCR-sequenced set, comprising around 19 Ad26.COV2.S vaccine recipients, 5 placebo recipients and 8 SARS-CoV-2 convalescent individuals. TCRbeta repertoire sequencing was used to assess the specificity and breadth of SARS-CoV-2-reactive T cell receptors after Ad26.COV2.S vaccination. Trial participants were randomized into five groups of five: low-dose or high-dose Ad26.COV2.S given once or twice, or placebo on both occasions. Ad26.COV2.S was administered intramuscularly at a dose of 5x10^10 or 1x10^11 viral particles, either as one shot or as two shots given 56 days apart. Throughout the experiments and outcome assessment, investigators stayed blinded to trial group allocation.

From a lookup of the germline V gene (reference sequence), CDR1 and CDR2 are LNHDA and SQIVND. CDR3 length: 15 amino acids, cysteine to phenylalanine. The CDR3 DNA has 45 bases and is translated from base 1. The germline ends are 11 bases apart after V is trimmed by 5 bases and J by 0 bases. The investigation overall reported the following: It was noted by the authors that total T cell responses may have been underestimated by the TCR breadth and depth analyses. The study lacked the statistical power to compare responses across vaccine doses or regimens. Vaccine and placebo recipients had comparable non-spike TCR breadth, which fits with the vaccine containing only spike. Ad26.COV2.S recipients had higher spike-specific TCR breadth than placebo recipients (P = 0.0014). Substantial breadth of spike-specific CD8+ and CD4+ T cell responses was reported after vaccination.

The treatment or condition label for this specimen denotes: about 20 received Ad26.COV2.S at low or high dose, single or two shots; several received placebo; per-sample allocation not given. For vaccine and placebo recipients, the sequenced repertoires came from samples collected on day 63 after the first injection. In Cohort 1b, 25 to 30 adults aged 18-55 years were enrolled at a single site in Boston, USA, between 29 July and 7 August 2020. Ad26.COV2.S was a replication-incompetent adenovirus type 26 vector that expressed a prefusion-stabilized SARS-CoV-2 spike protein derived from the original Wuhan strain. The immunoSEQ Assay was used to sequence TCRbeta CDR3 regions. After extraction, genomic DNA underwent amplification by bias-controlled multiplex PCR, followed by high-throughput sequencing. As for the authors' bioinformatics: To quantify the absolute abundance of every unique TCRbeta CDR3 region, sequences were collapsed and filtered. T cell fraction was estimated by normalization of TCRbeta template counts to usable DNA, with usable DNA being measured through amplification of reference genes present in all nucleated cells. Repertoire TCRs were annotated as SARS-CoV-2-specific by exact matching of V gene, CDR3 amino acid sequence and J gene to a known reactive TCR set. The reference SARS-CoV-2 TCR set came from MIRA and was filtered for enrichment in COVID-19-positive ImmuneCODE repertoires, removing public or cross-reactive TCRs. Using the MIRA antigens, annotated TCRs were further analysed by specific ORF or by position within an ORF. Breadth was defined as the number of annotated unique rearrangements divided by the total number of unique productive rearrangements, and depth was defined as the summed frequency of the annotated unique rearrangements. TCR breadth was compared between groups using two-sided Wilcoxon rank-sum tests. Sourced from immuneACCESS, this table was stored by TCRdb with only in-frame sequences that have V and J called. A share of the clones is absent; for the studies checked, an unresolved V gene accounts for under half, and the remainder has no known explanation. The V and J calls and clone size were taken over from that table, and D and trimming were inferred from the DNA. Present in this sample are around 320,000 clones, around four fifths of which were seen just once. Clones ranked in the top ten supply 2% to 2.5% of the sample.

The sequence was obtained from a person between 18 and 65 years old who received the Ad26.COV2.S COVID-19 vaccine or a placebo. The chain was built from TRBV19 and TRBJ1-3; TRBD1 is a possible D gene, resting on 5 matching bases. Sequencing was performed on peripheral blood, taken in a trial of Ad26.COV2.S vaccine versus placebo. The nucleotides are TGTGCCAGTAGTTCGGGACGGTTCTCTGGAAACACCATATATTTT. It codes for CASSSGRFSGNTIYF. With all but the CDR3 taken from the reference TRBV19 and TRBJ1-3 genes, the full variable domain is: DGGITQSPKYLFRKEGQNVTLSCEQNLNHDAMYWYRQDPGQGLRLIYYSQIVNDFQKGDIAEGYSVSREKKESFPLTVTSAQKNPTAFYLCASSSGRFSGNTIYFGEGSWLTVV.